One and the same sample provided the 9 T cell receptor beta chains below, sequenced in a study of cytomegalovirus exposure and HLA in healthy donors. Amplification used 60 Vbeta primers and 13 Jbeta primers. Only in-frame clones appear in the TCRdb table, and some are missing; sequencing was by immunoSEQ multiplex PCR. The sample records about 170,000 clones, more than 70% being singletons. Material for sequencing was PBMCs. The receptor set was obtained from a girl aged 5-17 years in good health and CMV-seronegative.

This rearrangement joins TRBV7-3 to TRBJ2-1; tentatively, D is TRBD1 (5 bases). The CDR3 spans 15 residues. V was trimmed by 0 bases and J by 1 base, leaving 7 bases between them. From germline, CDR1 is SGHTA and CDR2 FQGTGA. The CDR3 protein is CASSLTAGSYNEQFF. The CDR3 nucleotides read TGTGCCAGCAGCTTAACGGCAGGGTCCTACAATGAGCAGTTCTTC.

The chain carries TRBV14 and TRBJ2-1; D is uncertain. The CDR3 is 15 residues long. Per the germline V gene, CDR1 is SGHDN and CDR2 is FVKESK. Trimming cost V 0 bases and J 10 bases, with 16 bases left between them. The CDR3 DNA sequence: TGTGCCAGCAGCCAAGACCTGCTGCGGCGCACAGAGCAGTTCTTC. It is translated as CASSQDLLRRTEQFF. The full variable domain, completed using reference TRBV14 and TRBJ2-1, is EAGVTQFPSHSVIEKGQTVTLRCDPISGHDNLYWYRRVMGKEIKFLLHFVKESKQDESGMPNNRFLAERTGGTYSTLKVQPAELEDSGVYFCASSQDLLRRTEQFFGPGTRLTVL.

The CDR3 DNA reads TGTGCCAGCAGCCCCTCAGGGGGTCGGTATAATTCACCCCTCCACTTT. Protein: CASSPSGGRYNSPLHF. The gene calls are TRBV7-9 and TRBJ1-6; 7 positions agree with TRBD1. The CDR3 has 16 amino acids. The J segment lost 4 bases and the V segment lost 5 bases, leaving 8 bases of the junction unmatched. The germline gives CDR1 SEHNR, CDR2 FQNEAQ (reference sequence).

The chain joins TRBV23-1 to TRBJ1-1; possible D gene TRBD1, 6 bases. TRBV23-1 qualifies as an ORF whose function is uncertain. Trimming took off 0 bases at V and 2 bases at J, with 13 bases between the two ends. This CDR3 is 16 amino acids long. CDR3 coding DNA: TGCGCCAGCAGTCAATCTTACAGGGTAGGAAACACTGAAGCTTTCTTT. Residues: CASSQSYRVGNTEAFF.

For this clone: Its ends do not fully match the called genes, so a read error is possible. The CDR3 DNA follows: TGTGCCAGCACCGATCCTGTTTCGGGGTCCTTC. Protein sequence: CASTDPVSGSF. The chain uses TRBV6-1 and TRBJ1-2; D is uncertain. The CDR3 runs 11 residues. From germline, CDR1 is MNHNS and CDR2 SASEGT.

The chain is built from TRBV27 and TRBJ1-1; D unresolved. The CDR3 length is 15 residues. Trimming took 2 bases from V and 1 from J, leaving 11 bases between them. CDR1 and CDR2 (germline): MNHEY, SMNVEV (reference sequence). The CDR3 spells CASSLRGNRNTEAFF. For the CDR3, the DNA is TGTGCCAGCAGTTTACGGGGTAATAGGAACACTGAAGCTTTCTTT.

The rearrangement uses TRBV9 and TRBJ1-2; D is possibly TRBD1 (6 bases). The germline V gene has CDR1 SGDLS and CDR2 YYNGEE. The V end lost 4 bases, the J end lost 3 bases, and 19 bases lay between the germline ends. The CDR3 is made up of 16 amino acids. CDR3 sequence reads: CASSPERGGGHYGYTF. The CDR3 DNA reads TGTGCCAGCAGCCCAGAGAGGGGGGGAGGGCACTATGGCTACACCTTC.

This chain connects TRBV7-9 to TRBJ1-5; D call uncertain. The length of the CDR3 is 14 residues. The V end was cut by 5 bases, the J end by 11 bases, with 19 bases between. In germline, CDR1 is SEHNR, CDR2 FQNEAQ (reference sequence). CDR3 sequence: CASSPVGGLGSQHF. The CDR3 bases are TGTGCCAGCAGCCCCGTTGGAGGACTAGGGTCCCAGCATTTT.

The chain uses TRBV4-1 and TRBJ2-3, with D possibly matching TRBD1 (6 bases). The germline V gene has CDR1 MGHRA and CDR2 YSYEKL. Trimming took off 1 base at V and 5 bases at J, with 16 bases between the two ends. CDR3 size: 16 residues. CDR3 DNA sequence: TGCGCCAGCAGCCAAGGTAAAGGGGGAGATGGAGATACGCAGTATTTT. This codes for CASSQGKGGDGDTQYF.